This is a list of T cell receptor beta chains from one sample in a study of blood T cell repertoires in COVID-19. TCRdb's table, derived via immunoSEQ multiplex PCR, lists solely in-frame clones and lacks some. The sample has around 150,000 clones; roughly 80% are singletons. The sample was peripheral blood. The receptor set was obtained from a woman in her 50s with active or convalescent COVID-19. Each CDR3 is given with its conserved first and last residue. D genes are given only for firm matches. Not every row has a clone size; where given, it reads once, few, many or a size class.

v_gene	abundance	d_gene	j_gene	CDR3nt	CDR3aa
TRBV7-2	few	TRBD1	TRBJ1-4	TGTGCCAGCAGCCTCAGGGGGCGGAATGAAAAACTGTTTTTT	CASSLRGRNEKLFF
TRBV19	.	TRBD2	TRBJ2-1	TGTGCCAGTCAATTACTTACTAGCGGGAGCTACAATGAGCAGTTCTTC	CASQLLTSGSYNEQFF
TRBV19	.	.	TRBJ1-2	TGTGCCAGTAGCCGACAGACCCTCTATGGCTACACCTTC	CASSRQTLYGYTF
TRBV6-6	.	TRBD1	TRBJ1-2	TGTGCCAGCAGACAGGGGGCCCATGGCTACACCTTC	CASRQGAHGYTF
TRBV2	once	.	TRBJ2-3	TGTGCCAGCTCCCCGGGACAAACCACAGATACGCAGTATTTT	CASSPGQTTDTQYF
TRBV7-3	.	.	TRBJ2-3	TGTGCCAGCAGCTTAAGGGGGCAAAGAGATACGCAGTATTTT	CASSLRGQRDTQYF
TRBV7-9	once	TRBD1	TRBJ2-7	TGTGCCACCAAACAGGACAGGGGGTCCTACGAGCAGTACTTC	CATKQDRGSYEQYF
TRBV6-1	.	TRBD1	TRBJ2-7	TGTGCCAGCAGTGAGAACAGGGGGACCGAGCAGTACTTC	CASSENRGTEQYF
TRBV7-9	.	.	TRBJ1-2	TGTGCCAGCAGCTTAGCTGGCGGGCCCCTTTATGGCTACACCTTC	CASSLAGGPLYGYTF
TRBV18	.	.	TRBJ1-1	TGTGCCAGCTCCCTGGACAAGATGAACACTGAAGCTTTCTTT	CASSLDKMNTEAFF
TRBV7-2	.	.	TRBJ2-5	TGTGCCAGCAGCTTAGAGAGGCAAGAGACCCAGTACTTC	CASSLERQETQYF
TRBV5-1	.	.	TRBJ1-2	TGCGCCAGCAGCTTGAGCTCAGGGGTGGATGGCTACACCTTC	CASSLSSGVDGYTF
TRBV19	few	TRBD1	TRBJ1-5	TGTGCCAGTAGTGCTCACTACAGGGGAAGGGACAATCAGCCCCAGCATTTT	CASSAHYRGRDNQPQHF
TRBV7-2	.	TRBD2	TRBJ2-3	TGTGCCAGCAGCCCGGGACTAGCGGGAATCACAGATACGCAGTATTTT	CASSPGLAGITDTQYF
TRBV18	.	.	TRBJ2-2	TGTGCCAGCTCACCCACCCGACAGAGTCCGAACACCGGGGAGCTGTTTTTT	CASSPTRQSPNTGELFF
TRBV19	.	TRBD1	TRBJ2-1	TGTGCCAGTAAGGACAGGGCTGGGGTCAATGAGCAGTTCTTC	CASKDRAGVNEQFF
TRBV29-1	.	.	TRBJ2-2	TGCAGCGCCCAAGCAGGGTCCGGGGAGCTGTTTTTT	CSAQAGSGELFF
TRBV5-1	.	TRBD1	TRBJ2-7	TGCGCCAGCAGCCAGGGACAGGGGCAGGACGAGCAGTACTTC	CASSQGQGQDEQYF
TRBV6-4	few	.	TRBJ2-7	TGTGCCAGATACAACAAACCAGAGGAGTACTTC	CARYNKPEEYF
TRBV3-1/TRBV3-2	.	.	TRBJ2-1	TGTGCCAGCAGCCAACTACCCCCGAGCTCCTACAATGAGCAGTTCTTC	CASSQLPPSSYNEQFF
TRBV18	.	.	TRBJ2-7	TGTGCCAGCTCACCGGGACACCTCTACGAGCAGTACTTC	CASSPGHLYEQYF
TRBV19	.	.	TRBJ1-2	TGTGCCAGACAGGACTATGGCTACACCTTC	CARQDYGYTF
TRBV5-6	.	TRBD1	TRBJ1-3	TGTGCCAGCAGCTTATACGGACAGGGCTCTGGAAACACCATATATTTT	CASSLYGQGSGNTIYF
TRBV6-2/TRBV6-3	.	TRBD2	TRBJ2-7	TGTGCCAGCAGCACCGGGACTAGCGGGAGTGTGGCACGTGAGCAGTACTTC	CASSTGTSGSVAREQYF
TRBV11-2	.	.	TRBJ2-1	TGTGCCAGCAGCCCCCGCCAGGGCCTATACAATGAGCAGTTCTTC	CASSPRQGLYNEQFF
TRBV29-1	.	TRBD2	TRBJ2-2	TGCAGCGTTGGAGGCGGGGGACCGAACACCGGGGAGCTGTTTTTT	CSVGGGGPNTGELFF
TRBV20-1	.	.	TRBJ2-3	TGCAGTGCTAGTATTAGAGCCGGCACAGATACGCAGTATTTT	CSASIRAGTDTQYF
TRBV28	many	TRBD2	TRBJ2-2	TGTGCCAGCAGTTTGGCGGGAGTCACCGGGGAGCTGTTTTTT	CASSLAGVTGELFF
TRBV20-1	.	TRBD2	TRBJ2-1	TGCAGTGCTAGTCGTCCCAGCGGGGGGGGATACAATGAGCAGTTCTTC	CSASRPSGGGYNEQFF
TRBV3-1/TRBV3-2	.	.	TRBJ2-1	TGTGCCAGCAGCCAAGAAGGAGACGTCTTCCGGTTCAATGAGCAGTTCTTC	CASSQEGDVFRFNEQFF
TRBV28	.	TRBD2	TRBJ2-7	TGTGCCAGCAGTCCGGGAGACGGGAGGGTTAGTGAGCAGTACTTC	CASSPGDGRVSEQYF
TRBV7-9	.	TRBD1	TRBJ1-5	TGTGCCAGCAGCACCACAGGGGGCTCTCAGCCCCAGCATTTT	CASSTTGGSQPQHF
TRBV7-3	.	.	TRBJ2-3	TGTGCCAGCAGCCCCTCTACAGGGCTCGGTCACACAGATACGCAGTATTTT	CASSPSTGLGHTDTQYF
TRBV30	.	TRBD1	TRBJ1-2	TGTGCCTGGAGTCCGGGACAGGGAAGCTATGGCTACACCTTC	CAWSPGQGSYGYTF
TRBV19	.	.	TRBJ1-1	TGTGCCAGTAGTCCGGGCCAGGGCCTGTGGGGCACTGAAGCTTTCTTT	CASSPGQGLWGTEAFF
TRBV3-1/TRBV3-2	.	TRBD2	TRBJ2-1	TGTGCCAGCAGCCAAGGCGGGGGGTACAATGAGCAGTTCTTC	CASSQGGGYNEQFF
TRBV6-2/TRBV6-3	.	TRBD1	TRBJ1-1	TGTGCCAGCAGTTACGGAGCCGGACAGGCGAATGAAGCTTTCTTT	CASSYGAGQANEAFF
TRBV7-2	once	.	TRBJ2-7	TGTGCCAGCAGCCCCGTAGAATACGAGCAGTACTTC	CASSPVEYEQYF
TRBV11-3	once	TRBD1	TRBJ2-1	TGTGCCAGCAGCTTAGTTACAACAGGGGGCAATGAGCAGTTCTTC	CASSLVTTGGNEQFF
TRBV5-8	.	.	TRBJ1-2	TGTGCCAGCAGCCTGCCTCCTGAGAACTATGGCTACACCTTC	CASSLPPENYGYTF
TRBV9	.	.	TRBJ2-3	TGTGCCAGCAGCGCCCCAGGGTCCCTAAGTACGCAGTATTTT	CASSAPGSLSTQYF
TRBV12-3/TRBV12-4	.	TRBD1	TRBJ1-2	TGTGCCAGCAGCCAGGGGACAGGTGGCTACACCTTC	CASSQGTGGYTF
TRBV14	.	TRBD1	TRBJ2-4	TGTGCCAGCAGCCAAGCCCCCCTTTGGACGACAGGGCCCAAAAACATTCAGTACTTC	CASSQAPLWTTGPKNIQYF
TRBV14	.	.	TRBJ2-6	TGTGCCAGCAGCCAACATCTGAGCTCTGGGGCCAACGTCCTGACTTTC	CASSQHLSSGANVLTF
TRBV29-1	.	TRBD1	TRBJ1-4	TGCAGCGTTGTTGACAGGGGGACTGAAAAACTGTTTTTT	CSVVDRGTEKLFF
TRBV30	.	.	TRBJ1-5	TGTGCCTGGACAAATAAACAGGGTAGCAATCAGCCCCAGCATTTT	CAWTNKQGSNQPQHF
TRBV4-2	.	TRBD2	TRBJ2-2	TGTGCCAGCAGCCAAGATGGGGGGGTTAGTGTAGGGACCGGGGAGCTGTTTTTT	CASSQDGGVSVGTGELFF
TRBV30	.	TRBD1	TRBJ1-4	TGTGCCTGGAGTGGGAGGACAGGGAGGCACGAAAAACTGTTTTTT	CAWSGRTGRHEKLFF
TRBV30	.	.	TRBJ2-7	TGTGCTTACGGGGAGATGATCTACGAGCAGTACTTT	CAYGEMIYEQYF
TRBV3-1/TRBV3-2	.	.	TRBJ2-1	TGTGCCAGCAGCCCTGGAGCCGACAATGAGCAGTTCTTC	CASSPGADNEQFF
TRBV6-4	once	.	TRBJ2-2	TGTGCCAGCAGTGAACAGGTTCTCGGCATAGGGGCCGGGGAGCTGTTTTTT	CASSEQVLGIGAGELFF
TRBV28	.	.	TRBJ1-2	TGTGCCAGCAGTACTCCCCTACGGGGAGGAAATGGCTACACCTTC	CASSTPLRGGNGYTF
TRBV6-1	.	TRBD2	TRBJ2-1	TGTGCCAGCAGTGAAGGACTAGCGGGATTATGGAATGAGCAGTTCTTC	CASSEGLAGLWNEQFF